This TCR beta chain is drawn from a study of blood T cell repertoires in COVID-19 (dated by TCRdb to 2020 to 2022). General notes on the study: Collaborator samples came from the United States, Italy and Spain and covered acute and convalescent phases of COVID-19. The material from the prospective study consisted of cDNA or gDNA derived from T cells, B-cell-depleted T cells, or PBMCs. Deeply sampled blood TCRbeta repertoires from subjects exposed to, actively infected with, or recovered from COVID-19 were included in the dataset. A freely available public database, intended as a resource for researchers studying the immune response to SARS-CoV-2, is where the repertoires were released. Samples were obtained from the ongoing ImmuneRACE study (first 160 participants) and from about 1,300 subjects provided by 6 global collaborators. Nearly every sample came with metadata listing a de-identified subject ID, COVID-19 status, age in years and sex. Where available, HLA class I and class II types were obtained from metadata supplied by the sample provider rather than from assay-based typing.

About this clone itself: Its antigen has not been determined. Within one base of it there is no much larger clone, and no base qualities were kept.

Spanning cysteine to phenylalanine, the CDR3 consists of 14 amino acids. The read is trimmed to its CDR3 DNA, 42 bases read in frame from base 1. V and J lose 4 bases and 2 bases, and a span of 8 bases separates them. As encoded in the germline V gene, CDR1 is MDHEN while CDR2 is SYDVKM. TCRbeta CDR3 regions were amplified from genomic DNA by means of the immunoSEQ Assay, a bias-controlled multiplex PCR. The study's own analysis went as follows. The number of nucleated cells in each sample was estimated from the amplification of reference gene primers within the assay. To quantify the absolute abundance of each unique TCRbeta CDR3 rearrangement, sequence reads were collapsed and filtered. For each sample, productive Simpson clonality was calculated as the square root of Simpson's diversity index over productive rearrangements. Sourced from immuneACCESS, this table was stored by TCRdb with only in-frame sequences that have V and J called. A share of the clones is absent; for the studies checked, an unresolved V gene accounts for under half, and the remainder has no known explanation. V and J calls plus clone size are reproduced from that table; the DNA served to infer D and trimming. This sample holds over 80,000 clones; around 87% were observed only once. The top ten constitute 15% to 20% of the sample.

Overall study outcomes, separate from this receptor: Clinical and demographic metadata were provided uncurated, with the amount varying by source and participant.

Collaborating institutions collected whole blood in K2EDTA tubes following their own protocols. For TCRbeta analysis, collaborators shipped samples as frozen whole blood, isolated PBMCs, or DNA extracted from either of those sample types. Source material: peripheral blood. The chain is encoded by TRBV28 joined to TRBJ1-4; the D segment could be TRBD1, given 5 matching bases. The sequence was obtained from a human donor in a cohort sampled during active COVID-19. The CDR3 region has the sequence CASSYRPTNEKLFF. The DNA sequence follows: TGTGCCAGCAGTTACAGGCCCACTAATGAAAAACTGTTTTTT.